This T cell receptor beta chain was recorded in a study of T-cell memory formation after mild COVID-19. Study-level background: Most TCR clusters belonged to a single donor. Broader study findings: Later expanders leaned CD4+, whereas clones that contracted between day 15 and 85 were balanced CD4/CD8. Of the contracting clones, CD4+ ones lay mainly in CM and EM, and CD8+ ones in EMRA.

This CDR3 has 14 residues. Trimming cost V 4 bases and J 6 bases; bases outside gene matches: 2. CDR1 and CDR2 from the germline V gene are DFQATT and SNEGSKA (reference sequence). Remarks on this clonotype: The target antigen is unknown.

Constant-segment primers were used for 5'RACE, and the resulting TCR alpha and TCR beta cDNA libraries carried sample barcodes and UMIs. TCRdb itself ran the 5' RACE reads through MiXCR, one entry per CDR3 protein. The sample has some 450,000 distinct CDR3 sequences, roughly 20% seen once. The sequenced sample consisted of PBMCs or a T cell subset sorted from them (not recorded which). The chain carries TRBV20-1 and TRBJ2-1, with TRBD2 matching over 14 bases. The clonotype was recovered from an adult woman who had mild COVID-19 (a few samples of this study predate the infection). Cell type and time point are not known. CDR3 sequence: CSAKGLAGVNEQFF. DNA for the CDR3: TGCAGTGCTAAGGGACTAGCGGGGGTCAATGAGCAGTTCTTC.